The clone carrying this TCR beta chain was counted a few times. Germline CDR1 LGHNA, CDR2 YNFKEQ. The junction had 17 bases not matched to a gene; V was cut back by 6 bases and J by 2 bases. The CDR3 length is 19 residues. This record comes from a study of blood T cell repertoires in COVID-19. Overall study context: From the United States, Italy and Spain came samples of acute and convalescent COVID-19. PBMCs, B-cell-depleted T cells, or T cells were the source of the cDNA or gDNA that made up the material.

Original methodology: By means of reference gene primer amplification, nucleated cell counts were estimated. Sequenced by immunoSEQ multiplex PCR; TCRdb stores in-frame clones only, minus some. That table is the source of V, J and clone size, and D and trimming were worked out from the DNA. Of about 59,000 clones listed, less than 85% were seen once; the top ten hold less than 10%. The sequence was collected from a human donor in a cohort sampled during active COVID-19. The genes are TRBV4-2 and TRBJ2-1; 9 bases map to TRBD2. Material for sequencing was peripheral blood. CDR3 region: CASSPITSLAGLTYNEQFF. CDR3 in DNA: TGTGCCAGCAGTCCGATCACCTCACTAGCGGGCCTGACCTACAATGAGCAGTTCTTC.